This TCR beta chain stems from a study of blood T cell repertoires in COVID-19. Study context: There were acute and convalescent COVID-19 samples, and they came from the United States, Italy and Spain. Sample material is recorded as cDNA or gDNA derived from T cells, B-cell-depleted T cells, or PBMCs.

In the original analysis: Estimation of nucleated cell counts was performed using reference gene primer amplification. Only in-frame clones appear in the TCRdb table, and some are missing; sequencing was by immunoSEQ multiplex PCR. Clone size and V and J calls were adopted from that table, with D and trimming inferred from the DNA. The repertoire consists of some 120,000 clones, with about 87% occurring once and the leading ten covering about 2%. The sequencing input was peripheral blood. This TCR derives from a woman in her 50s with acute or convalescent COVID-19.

CDR3 amino acids: CASSPRGSGANVLTF. The DNA for the CDR3 is TGTGCCAGCAGCCCCAGGGGTTCTGGGGCCAACGTCCTGACTTTC. The chain carries TRBV2 and TRBJ2-6; D possibly corresponds to TRBD1 (6 bases). Germline CDR1 is SNHLY and CDR2 is FYNNEI. The V end lost 6 bases, the J end lost 1 base, and 10 bases lay between the germline ends. This CDR3 region has 15 residues.